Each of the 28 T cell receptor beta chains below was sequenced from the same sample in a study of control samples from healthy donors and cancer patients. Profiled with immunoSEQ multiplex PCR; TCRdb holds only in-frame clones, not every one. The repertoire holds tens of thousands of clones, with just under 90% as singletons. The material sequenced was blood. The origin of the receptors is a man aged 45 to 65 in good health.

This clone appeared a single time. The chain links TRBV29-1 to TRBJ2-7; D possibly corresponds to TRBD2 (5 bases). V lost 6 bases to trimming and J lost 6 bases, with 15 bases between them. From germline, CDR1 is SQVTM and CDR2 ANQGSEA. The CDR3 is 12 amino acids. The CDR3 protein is CSVSARTGEQYF. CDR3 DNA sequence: TGCAGCGTATCTGCTAGGACTGGCGAGCAGTACTTC.

The CDR3 sequence is CASSPEGTRFTDTQYF. Written as DNA, the CDR3 is TGTGCCAGCAGCCCCGAAGGTACACGTTTCACAGATACGCAGTATTTT. This chain uses TRBV5-8 with TRBJ2-3; D remains unclear. The CDR3 is made up of 16 amino acids. Trimming took off 4 bases at V and 2 bases at J, with 17 bases between the two ends. Germline V gene data show CDR1 as SGHTS and CDR2 as YDEGEE.

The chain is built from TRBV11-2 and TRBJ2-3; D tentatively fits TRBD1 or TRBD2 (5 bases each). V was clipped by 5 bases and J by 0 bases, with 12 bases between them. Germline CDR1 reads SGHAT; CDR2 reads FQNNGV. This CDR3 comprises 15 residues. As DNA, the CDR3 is TGTGCCAGCAGCCCGGGACGGCAAAGCACAGATACGCAGTATTTT. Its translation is CASSPGRQSTDTQYF.

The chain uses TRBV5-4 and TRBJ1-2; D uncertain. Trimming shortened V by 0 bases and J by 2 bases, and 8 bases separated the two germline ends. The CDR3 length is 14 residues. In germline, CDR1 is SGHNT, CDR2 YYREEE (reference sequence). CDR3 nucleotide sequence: TGTGCCAGCAGCTTGGCCACACAGAACTATGGCTACACCTTC. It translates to CASSLATQNYGYTF.

The CDR3 bases are TGTGCCAGTAGTGTCCGGGACCCGTACACTGAAGCTTTCTTT. It encodes CASSVRDPYTEAFF. The V and J genes are TRBV19 and TRBJ1-1, with a possible D match to TRBD1 (5 bases). This CDR3 is 14 amino acids long. Trimming stripped 5 bases from V and 3 bases from J, with 13 bases between. The germline CDR1 and CDR2 sequences are LNHDA and SQIVND (reference sequence). Complete variable domain (other parts from reference TRBV19 and TRBJ1-1): DGGITQSPKYLFRKEGQNVTLSCEQNLNHDAMYWYRQDPGQGLRLIYYSQIVNDFQKGDIAEGYSVSREKKESFPLTVTSAQKNPTAFYLCASSVRDPYTEAFFGQGTRLTVV.

The CDR3 sequence: CASSQALRTGGFKTGELFF. The CDR3 nucleotides read TGTGCCAGCAGCCAAGCTCTACGGACAGGGGGTTTTAAGACCGGGGAGCTGTTTTTT. The chain links TRBV9 to TRBJ2-2; TRBD1 matches at 10 bases. The V segment lost 4 bases and the J segment 5 bases; nucleotides outside the gene matches: 17. The CDR3 is 19 amino acids. Germline CDR1 is SGDLS and CDR2 is YYNGEE.

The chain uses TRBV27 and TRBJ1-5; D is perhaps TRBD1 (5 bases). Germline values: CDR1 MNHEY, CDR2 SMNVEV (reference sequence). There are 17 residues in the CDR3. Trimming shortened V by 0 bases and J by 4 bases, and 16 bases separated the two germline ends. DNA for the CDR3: TGTGCCAGCAGTTTATCGTTTGGGCAGGGTTGGAATCAGCCCCAGCATTTT. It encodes CASSLSFGQGWNQPQHF.

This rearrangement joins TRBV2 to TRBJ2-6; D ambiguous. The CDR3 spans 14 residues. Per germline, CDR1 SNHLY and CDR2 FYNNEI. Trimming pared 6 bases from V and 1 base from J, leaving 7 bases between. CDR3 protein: CASSLRSGANVLTF. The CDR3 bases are TGTGCCAGCAGCCTTCGATCTGGGGCCAACGTCCTGACTTTC.

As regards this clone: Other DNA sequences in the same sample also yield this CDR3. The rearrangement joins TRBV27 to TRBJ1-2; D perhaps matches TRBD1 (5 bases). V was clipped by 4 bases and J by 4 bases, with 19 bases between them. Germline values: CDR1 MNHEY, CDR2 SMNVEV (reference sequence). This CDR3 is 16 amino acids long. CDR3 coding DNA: TGTGCCAGCAGTTCCGCCCGGGGGGGGGAGGGCTATGGCTACACCTTC. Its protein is CASSSARGGEGYGYTF.

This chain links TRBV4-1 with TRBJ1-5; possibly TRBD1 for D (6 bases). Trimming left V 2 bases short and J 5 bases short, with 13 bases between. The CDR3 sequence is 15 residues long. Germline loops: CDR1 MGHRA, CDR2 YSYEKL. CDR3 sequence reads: CASSQTIQGHQPQHF. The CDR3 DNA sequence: TGCGCCAGCAGCCAAACTATACAGGGACATCAGCCCCAGCATTTT.

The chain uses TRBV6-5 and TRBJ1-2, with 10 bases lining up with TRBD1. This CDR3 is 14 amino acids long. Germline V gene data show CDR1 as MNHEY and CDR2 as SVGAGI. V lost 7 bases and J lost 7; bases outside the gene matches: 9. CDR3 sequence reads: CASNLGQGVSGYTF. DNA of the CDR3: TGTGCCAGCAACTTAGGACAGGGGGTATCTGGCTACACCTTC.

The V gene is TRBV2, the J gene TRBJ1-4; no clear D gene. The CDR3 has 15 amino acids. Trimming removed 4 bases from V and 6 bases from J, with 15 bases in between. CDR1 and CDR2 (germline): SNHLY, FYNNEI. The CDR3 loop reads CASSADGRYHEKLFF. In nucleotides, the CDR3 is TGTGCCAGCAGTGCCGACGGACGGTACCATGAAAAACTGTTTTTT.

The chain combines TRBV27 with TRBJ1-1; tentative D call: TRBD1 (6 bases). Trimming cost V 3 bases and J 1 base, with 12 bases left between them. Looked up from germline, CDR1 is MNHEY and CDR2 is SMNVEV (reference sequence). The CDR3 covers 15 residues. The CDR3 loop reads CASSFFRGPNTEAFF. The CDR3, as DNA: TGTGCCAGCAGTTTTTTCAGGGGCCCGAACACTGAAGCTTTCTTT.

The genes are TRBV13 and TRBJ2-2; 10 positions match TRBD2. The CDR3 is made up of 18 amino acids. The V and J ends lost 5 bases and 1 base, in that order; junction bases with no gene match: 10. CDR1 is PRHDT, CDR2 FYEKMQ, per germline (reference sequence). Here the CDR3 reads CASSRRLAGDLNTGELFF. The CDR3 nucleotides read TGTGCCAGCAGCCGTCGACTAGCGGGTGATCTGAACACCGGGGAGCTGTTTTTT. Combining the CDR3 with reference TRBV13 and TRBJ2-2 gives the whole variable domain AAGVIQSPRHLIKEKRETATLKCYPIPRHDTVYWYQQGPGQDPQFLISFYEKMQSDKGSIPDRFSAQQFSDYHSELNMSSLELGDSALYFCASSRRLAGDLNTGELFFGEGSRLTVL.

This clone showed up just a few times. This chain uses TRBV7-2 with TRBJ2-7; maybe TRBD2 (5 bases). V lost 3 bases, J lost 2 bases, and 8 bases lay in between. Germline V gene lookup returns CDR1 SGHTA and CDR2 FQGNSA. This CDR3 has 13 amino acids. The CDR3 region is CASSFGLTYEQYF. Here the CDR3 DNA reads TGTGCCAGCAGCTTCGGACTGACCTACGAGCAGTACTTC.

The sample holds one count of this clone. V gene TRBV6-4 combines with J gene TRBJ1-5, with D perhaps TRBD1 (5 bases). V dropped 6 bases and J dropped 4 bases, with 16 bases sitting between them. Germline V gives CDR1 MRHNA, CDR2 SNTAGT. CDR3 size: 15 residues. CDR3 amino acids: CASSTDGGENQPQHF. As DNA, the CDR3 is TGTGCCAGCAGCACTGATGGGGGAGAGAATCAGCCCCAGCATTTT.

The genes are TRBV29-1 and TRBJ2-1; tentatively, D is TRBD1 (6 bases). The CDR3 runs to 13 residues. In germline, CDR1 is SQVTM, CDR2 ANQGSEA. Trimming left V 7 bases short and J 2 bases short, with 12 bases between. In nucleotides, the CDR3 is TGCAGCGGCACGGACAGAACCTACAATGAGCAGTTCTTC. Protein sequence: CSGTDRTYNEQFF.

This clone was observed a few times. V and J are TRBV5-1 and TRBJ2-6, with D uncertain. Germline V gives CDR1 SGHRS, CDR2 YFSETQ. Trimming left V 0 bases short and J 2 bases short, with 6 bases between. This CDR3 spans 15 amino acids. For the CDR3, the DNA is TGCGCCAGCAGCTTGGGAGGCACTGGGGCCAACGTCCTGACTTTC. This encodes CASSLGGTGANVLTF.

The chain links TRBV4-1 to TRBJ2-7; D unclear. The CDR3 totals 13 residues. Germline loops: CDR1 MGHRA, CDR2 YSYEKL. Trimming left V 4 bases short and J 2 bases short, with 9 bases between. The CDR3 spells CASSPHMAYEQYF. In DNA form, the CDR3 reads TGCGCCAGCAGCCCCCACATGGCCTACGAGCAGTACTTC.

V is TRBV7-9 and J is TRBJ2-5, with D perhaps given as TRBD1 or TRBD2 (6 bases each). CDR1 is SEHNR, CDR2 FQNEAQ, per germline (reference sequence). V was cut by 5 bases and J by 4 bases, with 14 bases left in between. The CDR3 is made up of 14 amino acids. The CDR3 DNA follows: TGTGCCAGCAGCAAGCCGGGGGCTAGAGAGACCCAGTACTTC. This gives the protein CASSKPGARETQYF.

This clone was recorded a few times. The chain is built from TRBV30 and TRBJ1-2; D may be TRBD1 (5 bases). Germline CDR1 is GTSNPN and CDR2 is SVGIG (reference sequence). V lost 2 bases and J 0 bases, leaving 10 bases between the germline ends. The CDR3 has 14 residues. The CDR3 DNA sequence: TGTGCCTGGAGTTCTGACAGCACTAACTATGGCTACACCTTC. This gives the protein CAWSSDSTNYGYTF.

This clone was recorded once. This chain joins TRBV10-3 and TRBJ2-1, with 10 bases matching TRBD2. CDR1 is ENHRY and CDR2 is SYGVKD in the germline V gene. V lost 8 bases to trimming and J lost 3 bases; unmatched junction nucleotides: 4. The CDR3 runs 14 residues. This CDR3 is CAIGERGGYNEQFF. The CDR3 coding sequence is TGTGCCATCGGGGAGCGGGGGGGCTACAATGAGCAGTTCTTC.

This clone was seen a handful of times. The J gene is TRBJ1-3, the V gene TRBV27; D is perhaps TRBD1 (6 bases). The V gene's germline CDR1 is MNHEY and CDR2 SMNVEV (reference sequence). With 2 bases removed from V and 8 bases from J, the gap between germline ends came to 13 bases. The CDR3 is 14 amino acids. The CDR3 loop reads CASSLRAKGDTIYF. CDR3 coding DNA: TGTGCCAGCAGTTTAAGGGCAAAGGGGGACACCATATATTTT.

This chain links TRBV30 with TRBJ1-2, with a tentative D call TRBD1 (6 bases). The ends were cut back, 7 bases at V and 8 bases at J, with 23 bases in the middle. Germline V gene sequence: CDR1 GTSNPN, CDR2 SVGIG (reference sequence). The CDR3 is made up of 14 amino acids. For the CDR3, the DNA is TGTGCCTCCATCCGGGACACCCGAGAGTACGGCTACACCTTC. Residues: CASIRDTREYGYTF. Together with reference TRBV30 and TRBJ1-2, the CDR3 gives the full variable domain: SQTIHQWPATLVQPVGSPLSLECTVEGTSNPNLYWYRQAAGRGLQLLFYSVGIGQISSEVPQNLSASRPQDRQFILSSKKLLLSDSGFYLCASIRDTREYGYTFGSGTRLTVV.

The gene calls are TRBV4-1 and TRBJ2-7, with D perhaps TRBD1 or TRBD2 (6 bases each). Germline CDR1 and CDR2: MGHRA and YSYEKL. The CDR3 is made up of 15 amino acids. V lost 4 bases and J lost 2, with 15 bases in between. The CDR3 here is CASSREEEGAYEQYF. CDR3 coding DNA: TGCGCCAGCAGCCGCGAAGAGGAGGGGGCCTACGAGCAGTACTTC.

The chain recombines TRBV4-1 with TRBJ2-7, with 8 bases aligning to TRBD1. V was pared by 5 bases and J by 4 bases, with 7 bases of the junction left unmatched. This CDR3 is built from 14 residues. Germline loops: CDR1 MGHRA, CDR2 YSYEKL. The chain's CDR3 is CASSVDRAEYEQYF. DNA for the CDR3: TGCGCCAGCAGCGTGGACAGGGCGGAATACGAGCAGTACTTC.

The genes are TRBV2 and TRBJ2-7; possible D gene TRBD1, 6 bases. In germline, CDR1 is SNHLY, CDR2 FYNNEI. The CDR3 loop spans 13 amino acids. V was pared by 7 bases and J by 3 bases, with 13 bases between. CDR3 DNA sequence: TGTGCCAGCAACGGACAGTTTCTCTACGAGCAGTACTTC. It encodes CASNGQFLYEQYF.

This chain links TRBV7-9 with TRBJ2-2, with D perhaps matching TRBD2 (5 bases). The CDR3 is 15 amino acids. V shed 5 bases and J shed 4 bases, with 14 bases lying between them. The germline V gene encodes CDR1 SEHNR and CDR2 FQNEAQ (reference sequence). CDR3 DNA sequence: TGTGCCAGCAGCCAGGAGCAGCGGCTCACCGGGGAGCTGTTTTTT. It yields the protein CASSQEQRLTGELFF.